The sequence of this TCR beta chain was determined in a study of T-cell memory formation after mild COVID-19 (dated by TCRdb to the early 2020s). Regarding the research as a whole: Most TCR sequence clusters were specific to one of the two donors. Longitudinal TCRalpha and TCRbeta repertoire sequencing tracked T-cell clones expanding and contracting after mild COVID-19 in a couple of donors. The cohort comprised two young, previously healthy adult volunteers, one female and one male. Paper-wide results and their limitations: Contracting CD4+ clones were found mainly in CM and EM memory subsets, while CD8+ clones were enriched in EMRA. The second-wave clones that peaked on day 37 were not confirmed to be SARS-CoV-2 specific. Clones that contracted from day 15 to 85 showed balanced CD4/CD8 phenotypes, whereas a second wave of clones that expanded from day 15 to 37 leaned towards CD4+. The detection of some responding clones in pre-infection memory suggests that pre-existing cross-reactive memory T cells joined the SARS-CoV-2 response. Only a couple of mild cases were covered in the study, and larger cohorts including severe cases with pre-infection samples were considered necessary.

Sequencing was carried out with an Illumina NovaSeq 6000. Using 5'RACE with constant-segment primers, TCRalpha and TCRbeta cDNA libraries were constructed, with sample barcodes and unique molecular identifiers added in the process. RNA was extracted from every sample with Trizol reagent. Amplification of the libraries took two PCR steps, and the second step added a second sample barcode plus Illumina TruSeq adapters. Sequencing of the libraries was done on an Illumina NovaSeq, producing 2 x 150 bp paired-end reads. The authors processed their data as follows. The reads were demultiplexed and collapsed into UMI-guided consensus sequences using migec v1.2.7. Using mixcr v2.1.11, UMI consensuses were aligned to TRA and TRB V and J templates and then assembled into clonotypes. A clonotype was counted as expanded or contracted only if both edgeR and NoisET called the change significant, with noise models trained on biological replicates. edgeR calls used a false discovery rate-adjusted p below 0.01 and a log2 fold-change threshold of 1. PCA with hierarchical clustering of max-normalized trajectories of the 1000 most abundant clonotypes was used as exploratory dynamics analysis. Separately sequenced CD4+ and CD8+ repertoires were used to assign the CD4 or CD8 phenotype of responding clones. TCRdb reprocessing: public reads trimmed at Q25 with fastp, clones called with MiXCR, in-frame beta chains kept. Each CDR3 protein gets just one entry, which takes the most common genes and DNA from the rows behind it. TCRdb's processing, not the authors', yielded these V and J calls. The sample table shows fewer than 400,000 distinct CDR3 sequences, and about 16% are seen once. The ten largest clones take up roughly 21% of the sample.

This clonotype was observed a handful of times. No antigen is known for it. Within one base of it there is no much larger clone, and no base qualities were kept. At the junction V is shortened by 7 bases and J by 2 bases, with 11 bases in between. CDR1 and CDR2, looked up from the germline V gene, are MNHNS and SASEGT. The CDR3 has 13 amino acids, counting the end cysteine and phenylalanine. Only the CDR3 part of the read is kept: 39 bases, read in frame from the first base. Ficoll-Paque density gradient centrifugation was used to isolate PBMCs. The chain couples TRBV6-1 to TRBJ2-5; too little of a D gene remains to name it. Sequenced: PBMCs or a T cell subset sorted from them (not recorded which). The TCR was taken from a man aged 18 to 30 who had mild COVID-19 (a few samples of this study predate the infection). The sample titles of this study are shuffled in the database, so cell type and time point are left out; the donor was told from shared clones. The DNA reads as follows: TGTGCCAGCAATGCCCGGGCGCAAGAGACCCAGTACTTC. It translates as CASNARAQETQYF.